The rows below give T cell receptor beta chains drawn from one sample of a study of shared clonotypes between healthy human individuals. The protocol was immunoSEQ multiplex PCR, while the TCRdb copy is restricted to in-frame clones and leaves out a portion. Of about a million clones detected, more than 65% appear once; the ten largest clones hold approximately 1.5%. Sequencing input: memory CD4+ T cells sorted from blood. Every receptor here comes from a man between 18 and 35 years old in good health. The CDR3 runs from the conserved cysteine through the conserved F or W. The order of the fields is CDR3 protein, CDR3 DNA, V gene, J gene, clone size, CDR3 length, D gene. A D gene is named only where the DNA matches it firmly. Clone size is not always given. Where it is, it says once, few, many or a class for expanded clones.

CDR3: CASSPDRGNQPQHF
DNA: TGCGCCAGCAGCCCGGACAGGGGGAACCAGCCCCAGCATTTT
V: TRBV5-1
J: TRBJ1-5
size: -
length: 14
D: TRBD1

CDR3: CASSPGLGYEQYF
DNA: TGTGCCAGCAGTCCCGGCCTTGGCTACGAGCAGTACTTC
V: TRBV27
J: TRBJ2-7
size: once
length: 13
D: -

CDR3: CASSRGGSDNEQYF
DNA: TGCGCCAGCAGCCGGGGGGGTAGCGATAACGAGCAGTACTTC
V: TRBV4-3
J: TRBJ2-7
size: few
length: 14
D: TRBD2

CDR3: CAISSDYEQYF
DNA: TGTGCCATCAGTTCCGACTACGAGCAGTACTTC
V: TRBV10-3
J: TRBJ2-7
size: -
length: 11
D: -

CDR3: CASSRGLAGGTDTQYF
DNA: TGTGCCAGCAGCCGAGGACTAGCGGGGGGCACAGATACGCAGTATTTT
V: TRBV7-2
J: TRBJ2-3
size: -
length: 16
D: TRBD2

CDR3: CASSPTGEPYEQYF
DNA: TGTGCCAGCTCACCGACAGGTGAACCCTACGAGCAGTACTTC
V: TRBV18
J: TRBJ2-7
size: few
length: 14
D: -

CDR3: CASSESGLAGGGDTQYF
DNA: TGCGCCAGCAGTGAGTCTGGGCTAGCGGGAGGAGGAGATACGCAGTATTTT
V: TRBV10-1
J: TRBJ2-3
size: -
length: 17
D: TRBD2

CDR3: CASSLDRGGEQYF
DNA: TGCGCCAGCAGCCTTGACAGGGGGGGCGAGCAGTACTTC
V: TRBV4-1
J: TRBJ2-7
size: -
length: 13
D: TRBD1

CDR3: CASKNLSLTETQYF
DNA: TGTGCCAGCAAAAATCTGTCCCTGACAGAGACCCAGTACTTC
V: TRBV7-2
J: TRBJ2-5
size: -
length: 14
D: -

CDR3: CASSDRGLGNTIYF
DNA: TGTGCCAGTTCGGACAGGGGGCTTGGAAACACCATATATTTT
V: TRBV19
J: TRBJ1-3
size: -
length: 14
D: TRBD1

CDR3: CASSLQDGSSYEQYF
DNA: TGCGCCAGCAGCTTACAGGACGGGAGCTCCTACGAGCAGTACTTC
V: TRBV5-1
J: TRBJ2-7
size: -
length: 15
D: -

CDR3: CASSPTRNQPQHF
DNA: TGTGCCAGCAGCCCCACGAGGAATCAGCCCCAGCATTTT
V: TRBV7-6
J: TRBJ1-5
size: -
length: 13
D: -

CDR3: CASSQDLPGQTKNIQYF
DNA: TGCGCCAGCAGCCAAGATCTCCCAGGGCAAACCAAAAACATTCAGTACTTC
V: TRBV4-3
J: TRBJ2-4
size: -
length: 17
D: -

CDR3: CASKLSGGTYNEQFF
DNA: TGTGCCAGCAAATTATCCGGGGGGACCTACAATGAGCAGTTCTTC
V: TRBV7-2
J: TRBJ2-1
size: -
length: 15
D: TRBD2

CDR3: CASNLEGTEYSPLHF
DNA: TGCGCCAGCAACCTGGAAGGGACAGAATATTCACCCCTCCACTTT
V: TRBV5-1
J: TRBJ1-6
size: few
length: 15
D: TRBD1

CDR3: CASSQDPRQGPAYF
DNA: TGTGCCAGCAGCCAAGATCCTCGGCAGGGCCCCGCGTACTTC
V: TRBV14
J: TRBJ2-7
size: -
length: 14
D: -

CDR3: CASSQGDLAKNIQYF
DNA: TGTGCCAGCAGCCAGGGGGACCTAGCCAAAAACATTCAGTACTTC
V: TRBV11-2
J: TRBJ2-4
size: -
length: 15
D: TRBD1

CDR3: CASSDTGSQETQYF
DNA: TGTGCCAGCAGTGATACAGGGTCCCAAGAGACCCAGTACTTC
V: TRBV28
J: TRBJ2-5
size: few
length: 14
D: -

CDR3: CASSLWDRGYEQYF
DNA: TGTGCCAGCAGCTTGTGGGACAGGGGCTACGAGCAGTACTTC
V: TRBV11-2
J: TRBJ2-7
size: -
length: 14
D: TRBD1

CDR3: CASSVGDRLNTEAFF
DNA: TGTGCCAGCAGCGTAGGTGACCGACTGAACACTGAAGCTTTCTTT
V: TRBV9
J: TRBJ1-1
size: -
length: 15
D: -

CDR3: CASPGAFGGRIAPSGSYEQYF
DNA: TGTGCCTCCCCGGGGGCGTTCGGGGGGCGGATCGCCCCTAGCGGATCCTACGAGCAGTACTTC
V: TRBV30
J: TRBJ2-7
size: -
length: 21
D: -

CDR3: CASSRDSEGTDTQYF
DNA: TGTGCCAGCAGCCGGGACAGTGAAGGGACAGATACGCAGTATTTT
V: TRBV5-5
J: TRBJ2-3
size: -
length: 15
D: TRBD1

CDR3: CASSLITGPNPTSYEQYF
DNA: TGTGCCAGCAGCTTAATAACGGGACCTAACCCCACCTCCTACGAGCAGTACTTC
V: TRBV7-2
J: TRBJ2-7
size: -
length: 18
D: -

CDR3: CASSRGLVTDTQYF
DNA: TGCGCCAGCAGCCGGGGACTAGTGACAGATACGCAGTATTTT
V: TRBV4-1
J: TRBJ2-3
size: -
length: 14
D: TRBD2

CDR3: CASSLVPGKEKLFF
DNA: TGCGCCAGCAGCTTGGTACCAGGGAAAGAAAAACTGTTTTTT
V: TRBV5-1
J: TRBJ1-4
size: -
length: 14
D: -

CDR3: CASLGGGYNEQFF
DNA: TGTGCCAGCCTTGGGGGGGGGTACAATGAGCAGTTCTTC
V: TRBV28
J: TRBJ2-1
size: -
length: 13
D: TRBD2

CDR3: CASSVPDRGWNQPQHF
DNA: TGTGCCAGCAGTGTCCCGGACAGGGGGTGGAATCAGCCCCAGCATTTT
V: TRBV28
J: TRBJ1-5
size: many
length: 16
D: TRBD1

CDR3: CASSDGGLAGAGELFF
DNA: TGCGCCAGCAGTGATGGGGGACTAGCCGGAGCCGGGGAGCTGTTTTTT
V: TRBV10-1
J: TRBJ2-2
size: once
length: 16
D: TRBD2

CDR3: CASSLGYSRELFF
DNA: TGTGCCAGCAGTTTAGGGTACTCCCGGGAGCTGTTTTTT
V: TRBV27
J: TRBJ2-2
size: -
length: 13
D: -

CDR3: CASSFGGAAYEQYF
DNA: TGTGCCAGCAGCTTCGGCGGAGCTGCTTACGAGCAGTACTTC
V: TRBV7-9
J: TRBJ2-7
size: -
length: 14
D: -

CDR3: CASSEGIAGGPYEQYF
DNA: TGTGCCAGCAGTGAAGGAATAGCGGGAGGGCCCTACGAGCAGTACTTC
V: TRBV6-1
J: TRBJ2-7
size: few
length: 16
D: TRBD2

CDR3: CASTFTTYGNQPQHF
DNA: TGTGCCAGTACGTTTACAACTTATGGCAATCAGCCCCAGCATTTT
V: TRBV19
J: TRBJ1-5
size: -
length: 15
D: -

CDR3: CASSRDRASLYEQYF
DNA: TGCGCCAGCAGCCGAGACAGGGCTTCCCTCTACGAGCAGTACTTC
V: TRBV4-3
J: TRBJ2-7
size: -
length: 15
D: TRBD1

CDR3: CASSFFYGQANQPQHF
DNA: TGTGCCAGCAGTTTTTTTTATGGACAGGCAAACCAGCCCCAGCATTTT
V: TRBV28
J: TRBJ1-5
size: -
length: 16
D: TRBD1

CDR3: CASSVGSQETQYF
DNA: TGTGCCAGCAGTGTAGGCAGTCAAGAGACCCAGTACTTC
V: TRBV6-1
J: TRBJ2-5
size: -
length: 13
D: -

CDR3: CASSPNSPTGRSPLHF
DNA: TGTGCCAGCTCACCAAATTCTCCGACAGGGCGGTCACCCCTCCACTTT
V: TRBV18
J: TRBJ1-6
size: -
length: 16
D: TRBD1

CDR3: CASSLMGIHNEQFF
DNA: TGTGCCAGCAGTTTGATGGGAATCCACAATGAGCAGTTCTTC
V: TRBV27
J: TRBJ2-1
size: -
length: 14
D: -

CDR3: CASSLDPGTVYGYTF
DNA: TGTGCCAGCAGCTTGGATCCCGGGACGGTCTATGGCTACACCTTC
V: TRBV7-3
J: TRBJ1-2
size: -
length: 15
D: -

CDR3: CASSTSGSLLDTQYF
DNA: TGTGCCAGCAGCACTAGCGGGAGCCTGTTGGATACGCAGTATTTT
V: TRBV7-9
J: TRBJ2-3
size: -
length: 15
D: TRBD2

CDR3: CASSVTSGRVYEQYF
DNA: TGTGCCAGCAGTGTTACAAGCGGCAGGGTATACGAGCAGTACTTC
V: TRBV2
J: TRBJ2-7
size: -
length: 15
D: -

CDR3: CASSSLTGASYGYTF
DNA: TGTGCCAGCAGCTCCCTGACAGGGGCCAGCTATGGCTACACCTTC
V: TRBV11-2
J: TRBJ1-2
size: -
length: 15
D: TRBD1

CDR3: CASSVRDRGVRTQYF
DNA: TGTGCCAGCAGCGTACGGGACAGAGGAGTCAGGACCCAGTACTTC
V: TRBV5-6
J: TRBJ2-5
size: -
length: 15
D: TRBD1

CDR3: CARHGTHVTGDTQYF
DNA: TGTGCCAGGCACGGGACTCACGTAACGGGGGATACGCAGTATTTT
V: TRBV28
J: TRBJ2-3
size: -
length: 15
D: -

CDR3: CASSFEGQRIGELFF
DNA: TGTGCCAGCAGTTTTGAGGGACAGCGTATCGGGGAGCTGTTTTTT
V: TRBV27
J: TRBJ2-2
size: few
length: 15
D: TRBD1

CDR3: CASSLGGLGAGELFF
DNA: TGTGCCAGCAGTTTAGGTGGGCTTGGCGCCGGGGAGCTGTTTTTT
V: TRBV28
J: TRBJ2-2
size: -
length: 15
D: -

CDR3: CASSLGLGGNEQFF
DNA: TGTGCCAGCAGTTTGGGACTAGGGGGCAATGAGCAGTTCTTC
V: TRBV6-5
J: TRBJ2-1
size: -
length: 14
D: TRBD2

CDR3: CASSGDYSNQPQHF
DNA: TGTGCCAGCAGCGGGGATTATAGCAATCAGCCCCAGCATTTT
V: TRBV6-6
J: TRBJ1-5
size: -
length: 14
D: -

CDR3: CASTRTGSGANVLTF
DNA: TGTGCCAGCACCAGAACAGGCTCTGGGGCCAACGTCCTGACTTTC
V: TRBV28
J: TRBJ2-6
size: once
length: 15
D: -

CDR3: CAWSVQLAGIGELFF
DNA: TGTGCCTGGAGTGTTCAACTAGCCGGGATCGGGGAGCTGTTTTTT
V: TRBV30
J: TRBJ2-2
size: -
length: 15
D: -

CDR3: CATTRGASSYGYTF
DNA: TGTGCCACCACCCGAGGGGCGTCAAGCTATGGCTACACCTTC
V: TRBV2
J: TRBJ1-2
size: -
length: 14
D: -

CDR3: CSVEGASYEQYF
DNA: TGCAGCGTTGAGGGGGCCTCCTACGAGCAGTACTTC
V: TRBV29-1
J: TRBJ2-7
size: -
length: 12
D: -

CDR3: CASSIDGGRPEQFF
DNA: TGTGCCAGTAGTATAGACGGGGGTCGCCCGGAGCAGTTCTTC
V: TRBV19
J: TRBJ2-1
size: -
length: 14
D: -

CDR3: CASSLEGTKYNEQFF
DNA: TGTGCCAGCAGCTTAGAAGGGACTAAGTACAATGAGCAGTTCTTC
V: TRBV7-2
J: TRBJ2-1
size: -
length: 15
D: TRBD2

CDR3: CASSRSQGVDEKLFF
DNA: TGCGCCAGCAGCCGCTCGCAGGGGGTAGATGAAAAACTGTTTTTT
V: TRBV4-3
J: TRBJ1-4
size: -
length: 15
D: TRBD1

CDR3: CASGSTFYEQYF
DNA: TGTGCTAGTGGTTCCACCTTCTACGAGCAGTACTTC
V: TRBV12-5
J: TRBJ2-7
size: -
length: 12
D: -